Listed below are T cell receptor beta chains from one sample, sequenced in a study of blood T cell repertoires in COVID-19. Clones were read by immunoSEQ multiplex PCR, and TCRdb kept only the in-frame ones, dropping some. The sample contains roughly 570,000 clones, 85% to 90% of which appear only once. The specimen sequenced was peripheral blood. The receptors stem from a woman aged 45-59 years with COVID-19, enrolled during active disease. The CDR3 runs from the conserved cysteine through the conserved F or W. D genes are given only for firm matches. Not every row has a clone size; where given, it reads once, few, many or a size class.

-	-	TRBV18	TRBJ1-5	CASSPSGLGQPQHF	TGTGCCAGCTCACCAAGCGGGTTAGGGCAGCCCCAGCATTTT
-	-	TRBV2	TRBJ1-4	CASSYQQSTNEKLFF	TGTGCCAGCAGTTACCAACAGTCAACTAATGAAAAACTGTTTTTT
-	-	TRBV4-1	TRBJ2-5	CASSPPGEETQYF	TGCGCCAGCAGCCCCCCCGGGGAGGAGACCCAGTACTTC
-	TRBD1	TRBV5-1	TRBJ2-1	CASSLEQGVYNEQFF	TGCGCCAGCAGCTTGGAGCAGGGGGTGTACAATGAGCAGTTCTTC
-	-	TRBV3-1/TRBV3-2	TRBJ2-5	CASSQGGRETQYF	TGTGCCAGCAGCCAAGGAGGGCGGGAGACCCAGTACTTC
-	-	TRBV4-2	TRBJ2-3	CASSEADTQYF	TGTGCCAGCAGCGAGGCGGATACGCAGTATTTT
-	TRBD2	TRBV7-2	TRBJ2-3	CASSSQRGETDTQYF	TGTGCCAGCAGCTCCCAGCGGGGGGAGACAGATACGCAGTATTTT
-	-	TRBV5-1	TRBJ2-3	CASSFGGPPTDTQYF	TGCGCCAGCAGCTTTGGTGGGCCCCCGACAGATACGCAGTATTTT
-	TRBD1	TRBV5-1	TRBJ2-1	CASSETGAIRNEQFF	TGCGCCAGCAGCGAGACAGGGGCCATAAGGAATGAGCAGTTCTTC
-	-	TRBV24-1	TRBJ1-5	CATSDLYMESQHF	TGTGCCACCAGTGATTTGTATATGGAGTCCCAGCATTTT
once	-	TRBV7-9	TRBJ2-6	CASSWSSGANVLTF	TGTGCCAGCAGCTGGAGCTCTGGGGCCAACGTCCTGACTTTC
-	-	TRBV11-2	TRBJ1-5	CASSPYSNQPQHF	TGTGCCAGCAGCCCCTACAGCAATCAGCCCCAGCATTTT